This T cell receptor beta chain was captured in a study of OX40 agonist ivuxolimab in advanced cancers. Study-level information: Hepatocellular carcinoma, melanoma, renal cell or head and neck cancer affected the dose-escalation patients. Study observations and caveats: Low normalized T-cell clonal expansion also characterized some of the nonresponders. Among T cells, CD8+ cells averaged more expanded clones than CD4+ cells. At 0.1-3.0 mg/kg, partial responders had clonal expansion among the lowest observed.

Germline V CDR1 and CDR2: MDHEN, SYDVKM. Trimming cost V 4 bases and J 5 bases; bases outside gene matches: 3. The CDR3 runs 15 residues. Clones were read by immunoSEQ multiplex PCR, and TCRdb kept only the in-frame ones, dropping some. The table lists more than 95,000 clones, 92% of them singletons, with under 0.9% in the top ten. About this clone itself: No antigen is known for it.

The chain uses TRBV28 and TRBJ2-1; 12 bases are shared with TRBD2. The sequencing here drew on CD4+ or CD8+ T cells sorted from blood, taken in a trial of the OX40 agonist ivuxolimab. This sequence originates from an adult with an advanced solid tumor such as melanoma, head and neck, liver or kidney cancer. CDR3 in amino acids: CASSSGLAGNNEQFF. CDR3 nucleotide sequence: TGTGCCAGCAGTTCTGGACTAGCGGGGAACAATGAGCAGTTCTTC.